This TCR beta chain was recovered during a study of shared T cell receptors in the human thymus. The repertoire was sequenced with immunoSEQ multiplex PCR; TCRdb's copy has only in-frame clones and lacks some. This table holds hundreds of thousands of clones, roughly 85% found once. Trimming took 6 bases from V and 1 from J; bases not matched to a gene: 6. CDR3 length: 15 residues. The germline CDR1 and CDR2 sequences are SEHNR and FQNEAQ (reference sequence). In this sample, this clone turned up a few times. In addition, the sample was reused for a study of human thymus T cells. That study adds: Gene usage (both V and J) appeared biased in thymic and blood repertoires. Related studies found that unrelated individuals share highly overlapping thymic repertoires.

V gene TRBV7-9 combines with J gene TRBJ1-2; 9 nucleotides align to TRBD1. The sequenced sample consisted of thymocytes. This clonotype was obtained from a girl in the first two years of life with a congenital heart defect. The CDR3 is CASSPPGQGNYGYTF. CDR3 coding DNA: TGTGCCAGCAGTCCCCCGGGACAGGGTAACTATGGCTACACCTTC.